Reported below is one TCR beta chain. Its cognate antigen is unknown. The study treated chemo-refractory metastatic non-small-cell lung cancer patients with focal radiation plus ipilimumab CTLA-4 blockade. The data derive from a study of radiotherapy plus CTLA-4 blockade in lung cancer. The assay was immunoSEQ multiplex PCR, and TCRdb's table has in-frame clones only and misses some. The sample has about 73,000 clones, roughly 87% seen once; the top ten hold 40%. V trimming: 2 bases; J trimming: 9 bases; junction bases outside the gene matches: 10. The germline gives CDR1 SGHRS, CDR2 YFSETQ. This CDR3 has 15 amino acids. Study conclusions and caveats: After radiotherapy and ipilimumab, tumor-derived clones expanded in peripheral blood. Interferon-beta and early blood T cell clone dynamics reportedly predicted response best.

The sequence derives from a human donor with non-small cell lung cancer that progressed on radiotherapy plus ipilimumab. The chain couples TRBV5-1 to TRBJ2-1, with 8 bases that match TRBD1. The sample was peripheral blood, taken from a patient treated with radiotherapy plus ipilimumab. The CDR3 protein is CASSFGQGLSSEQFF. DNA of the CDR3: TGCGCCAGCAGCTTTGGACAGGGACTTTCCAGTGAGCAGTTCTTC.